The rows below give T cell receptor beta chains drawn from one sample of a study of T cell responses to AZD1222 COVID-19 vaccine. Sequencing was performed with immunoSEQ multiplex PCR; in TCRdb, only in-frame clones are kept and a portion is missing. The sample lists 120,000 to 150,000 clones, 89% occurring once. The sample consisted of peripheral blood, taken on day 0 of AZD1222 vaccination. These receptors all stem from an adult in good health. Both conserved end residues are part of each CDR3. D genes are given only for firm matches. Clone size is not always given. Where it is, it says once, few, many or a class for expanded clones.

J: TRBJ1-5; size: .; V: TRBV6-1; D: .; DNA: TGTGCCAGCAGTGAAGCGAGATACAGCAATCAGCCCCAGCATTTT; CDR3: CASSEARYSNQPQHF
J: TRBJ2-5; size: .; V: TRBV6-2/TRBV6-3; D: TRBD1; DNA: TGTGCCAGCAGTCAGGGGACAGGGGAGACCCAGTACTTC; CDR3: CASSQGTGETQYF
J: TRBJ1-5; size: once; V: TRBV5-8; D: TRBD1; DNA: TGTGCCAGCAGCTGGGACAGGGCAAATCAGCCCCAGCATTTT; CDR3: CASSWDRANQPQHF
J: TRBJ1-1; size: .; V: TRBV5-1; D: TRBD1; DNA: TGCGCCAGCAGCTGGGGACAGGTCGAAGCTTTCTTT; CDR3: CASSWGQVEAFF
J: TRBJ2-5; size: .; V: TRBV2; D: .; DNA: TGTGCCAGCAGGACCGGTGACAGCGGTGGGGAGACCCAGTACTTC; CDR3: CASRTGDSGGETQYF
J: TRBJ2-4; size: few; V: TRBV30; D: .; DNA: TGTGCCTGGAGTGTATCCCTCAAAAACATTCAGTACTTC; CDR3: CAWSVSLKNIQYF
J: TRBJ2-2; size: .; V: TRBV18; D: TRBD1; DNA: TGTGCCAGCTCACCACCGAAGGGGGCCACCGGGGAGCTGTTTTTT; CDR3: CASSPPKGATGELFF
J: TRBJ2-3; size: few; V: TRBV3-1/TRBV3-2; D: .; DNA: TGTGCCAGCAGCCAGACCACAGATACGCAGTATTTT; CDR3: CASSQTTDTQYF
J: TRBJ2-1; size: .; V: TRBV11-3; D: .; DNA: TGTGCCAGCAGCTTTTGGGGAACTGAGCAGTTCTTC; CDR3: CASSFWGTEQFF
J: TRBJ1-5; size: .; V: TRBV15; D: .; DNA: TGTGCCACCAGCAGAGGACATTATAGCAATCAGCCCCAGCATTTT; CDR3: CATSRGHYSNQPQHF
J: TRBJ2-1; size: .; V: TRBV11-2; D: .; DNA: TGTGCCAGCAGGGGCGGTCGTCAGGGAAGAGGTGAGCAGTTCTTC; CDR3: CASRGGRQGRGEQFF
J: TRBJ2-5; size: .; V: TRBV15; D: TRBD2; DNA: TGTGCCACCAGCAGCCCCAATGCGGGAGAGGTTCCAGAGACCCAGTACTTC; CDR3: CATSSPNAGEVPETQYF
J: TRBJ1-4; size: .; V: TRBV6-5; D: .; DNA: TGTGCCAGCAGGAGGGATCTAAATGAAAAACTGTTTTTT; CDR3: CASRRDLNEKLFF
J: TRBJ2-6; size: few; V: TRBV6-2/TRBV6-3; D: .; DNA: TGTGCCAGCAGTTACTCAGACTCTGGGGCCAACGTCCTGACTTTC; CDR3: CASSYSDSGANVLTF
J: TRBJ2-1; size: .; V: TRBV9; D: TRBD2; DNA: TGTGCCAGCAGCGTGACTAGCGGATCCTACAATGAGCAGTTCTTC; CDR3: CASSVTSGSYNEQFF
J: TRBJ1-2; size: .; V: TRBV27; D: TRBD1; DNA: TGTGCCAGCAGTTTATCCCCCTCGACAGGGGAGGAGGGCTACACCTTC; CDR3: CASSLSPSTGEEGYTF
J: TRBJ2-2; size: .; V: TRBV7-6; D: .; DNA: TGTGCCAGCAGCCTCAGCACCGGGGAGCTGTTTTTT; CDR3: CASSLSTGELFF
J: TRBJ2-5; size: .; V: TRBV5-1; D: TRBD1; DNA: TGCGCCAGCAGCATACAGGGGCTTCAAGAGACCCAGTACTTC; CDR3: CASSIQGLQETQYF
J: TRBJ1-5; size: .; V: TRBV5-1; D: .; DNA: TGCGCCAGCAGCTTGGGTTTTGATGGGGGGAGCAATCAGCCCCAGCATTTT; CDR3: CASSLGFDGGSNQPQHF
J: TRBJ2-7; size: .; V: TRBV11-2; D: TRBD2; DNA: TGTGCCAGCAGAATACTAGCGGGAGGCTACGAGCAGTACTTC; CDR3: CASRILAGGYEQYF
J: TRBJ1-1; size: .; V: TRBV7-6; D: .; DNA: TGTGCCAGCACCCCACCGCGGGGCAAAACTGAAGCTTTCTTT; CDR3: CASTPPRGKTEAFF
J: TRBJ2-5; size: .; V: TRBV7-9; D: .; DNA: TGTGCCAGCAGCCGACATGGCCCCGAAATAGAGACCCAGTACTTC; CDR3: CASSRHGPEIETQYF
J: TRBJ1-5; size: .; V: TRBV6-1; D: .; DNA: TGTGCCAGCAGTGACAGGGAGAATCAGCCCCAGCATTTT; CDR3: CASSDRENQPQHF
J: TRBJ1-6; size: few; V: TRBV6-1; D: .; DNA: TGTGCCAGCAGTGAGATCGACAGTAGTAATTCACCCCTCCACTTT; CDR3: CASSEIDSSNSPLHF
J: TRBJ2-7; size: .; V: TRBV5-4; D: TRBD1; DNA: TGTGCCAGCAGCCCGGGCGGGGACAGGGGGCAATGGGAGCAGTACTTC; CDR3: CASSPGGDRGQWEQYF
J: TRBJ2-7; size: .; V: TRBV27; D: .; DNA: TGTGCCAGCAGTTATGGCGGAGCCTACGAGCAGTACTTC; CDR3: CASSYGGAYEQYF
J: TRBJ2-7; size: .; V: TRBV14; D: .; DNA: TGTGCCAGCAGCCAAGATACGGGACCCGGCTGGTACGAGCAGTACTTC; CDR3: CASSQDTGPGWYEQYF
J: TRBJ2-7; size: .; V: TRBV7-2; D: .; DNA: TGTGTCAGCAGCTTAGCGGCGGGGCCTTACTACGAGCAGTACTTC; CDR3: CVSSLAAGPYYEQYF
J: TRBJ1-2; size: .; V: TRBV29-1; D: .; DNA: TGCAGCGTTGAAGATCACGGAGCAACTAACTATGGCTACACCTTC; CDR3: CSVEDHGATNYGYTF
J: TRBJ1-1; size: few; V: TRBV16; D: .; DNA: TGTGCCAGCAGCCGAAGAGGGGGGAACACTGAAGCTTTCTTT; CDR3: CASSRRGGNTEAFF
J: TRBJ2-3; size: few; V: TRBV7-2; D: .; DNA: TGTGCCAGCAGCCCACGGGTAGGGGCCAGCACAGATACGCAGTATTTT; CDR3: CASSPRVGASTDTQYF
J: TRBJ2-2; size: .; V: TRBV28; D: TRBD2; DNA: TGTGCCAGCAGAGCGGGAGGGCTGACCGGGGAGCTGTTTTTT; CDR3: CASRAGGLTGELFF